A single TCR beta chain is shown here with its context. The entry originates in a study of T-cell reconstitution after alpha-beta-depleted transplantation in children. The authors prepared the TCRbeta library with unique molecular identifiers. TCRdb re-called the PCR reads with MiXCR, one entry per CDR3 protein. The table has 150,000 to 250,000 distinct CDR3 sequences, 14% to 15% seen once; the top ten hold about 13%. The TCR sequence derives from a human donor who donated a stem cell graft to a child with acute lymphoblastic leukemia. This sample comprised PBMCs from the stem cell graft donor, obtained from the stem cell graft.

The CDR3 sequence: CASRDPSGSGSTDTQYF. DNA of the CDR3: TGTGCCAGCAGGGATCCCTCAGGGTCGGGAAGCACAGATACGCAGTATTTT. J is TRBJ2-3 and V is TRBV6-1; D tentatively fits TRBD1 or TRBD2 (5 bases each). CDR1 is MNHNS, CDR2 SASEGT, per germline. With 6 bases removed from V and 0 bases from J, the gap between germline ends came to 19 bases. The CDR3 length is 17 residues.